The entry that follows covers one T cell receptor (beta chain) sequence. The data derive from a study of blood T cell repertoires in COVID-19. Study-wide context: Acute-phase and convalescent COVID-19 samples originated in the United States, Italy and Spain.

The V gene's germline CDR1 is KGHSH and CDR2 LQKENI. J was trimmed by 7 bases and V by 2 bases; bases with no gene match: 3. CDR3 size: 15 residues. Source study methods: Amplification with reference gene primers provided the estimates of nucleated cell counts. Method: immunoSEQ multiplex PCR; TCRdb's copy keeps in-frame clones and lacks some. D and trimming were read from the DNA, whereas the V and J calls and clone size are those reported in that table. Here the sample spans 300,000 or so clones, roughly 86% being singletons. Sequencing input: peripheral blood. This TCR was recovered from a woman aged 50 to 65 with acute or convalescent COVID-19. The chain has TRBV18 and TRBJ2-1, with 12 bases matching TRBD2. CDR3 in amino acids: CASSPGTSGRNEQFF. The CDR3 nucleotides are TGTGCCAGCTCACCAGGAACTAGCGGGAGGAATGAGCAGTTCTTC. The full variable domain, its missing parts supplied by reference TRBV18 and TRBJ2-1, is NAGVMQNPRHLVRRRGQEARLRCSPMKGHSHVYWYRQLPEEGLKFMVYLQKENIIDESGMPKERFSAEFPKEGPSILRIQQVVRGDSAAYFCASSPGTSGRNEQFFGPGTRLTVL.